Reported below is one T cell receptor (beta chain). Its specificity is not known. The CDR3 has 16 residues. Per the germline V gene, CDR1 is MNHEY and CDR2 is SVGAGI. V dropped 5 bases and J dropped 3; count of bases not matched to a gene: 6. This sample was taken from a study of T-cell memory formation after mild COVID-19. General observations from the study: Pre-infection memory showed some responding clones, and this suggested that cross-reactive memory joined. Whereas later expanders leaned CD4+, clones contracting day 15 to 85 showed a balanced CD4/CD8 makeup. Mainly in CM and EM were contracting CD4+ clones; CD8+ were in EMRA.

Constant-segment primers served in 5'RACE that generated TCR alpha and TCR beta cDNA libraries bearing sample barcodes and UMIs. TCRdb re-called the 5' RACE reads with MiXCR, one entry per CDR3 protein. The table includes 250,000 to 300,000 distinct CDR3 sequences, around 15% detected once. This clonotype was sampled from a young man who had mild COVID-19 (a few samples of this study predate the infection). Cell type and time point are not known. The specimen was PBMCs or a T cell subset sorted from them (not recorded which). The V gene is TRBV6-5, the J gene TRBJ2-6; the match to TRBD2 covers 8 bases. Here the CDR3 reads CASSGGTRVGANVLTF. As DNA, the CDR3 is TGTGCCAGCAGTGGGGGGACTAGGGTTGGGGCCAACGTCCTGACTTTC.